The 3 T cell receptor beta chains reported below all come from one sample, sequenced in a study of cytomegalovirus exposure and HLA in healthy donors. Profiled with immunoSEQ multiplex PCR; TCRdb holds only in-frame clones, not every one. The profile shows approximately 170,000 clones, less than 85% of them singletons. Material: PBMCs. The receptors were gathered from a man in his late teens or twenties in good health and CMV-seropositive.

This clone was detected once. V is TRBV2 and J is TRBJ2-7; 9 bases are a match to TRBD2. Germline lookup yields CDR1 SNHLY and CDR2 FYNNEI. J gave up 2 bases and V 6 bases, and 5 bases lay outside the gene matches. The CDR3 runs to 14 residues. Written as DNA, the CDR3 is TGTGCCAGCAGGAAAGAGCGGGAGGCCTACGAGCAGTACTTC. Translated, it gives CASRKEREAYEQYF.

Regarding this clone: Its ends do not fully match the called genes, so a read error is possible. The chain uses TRBV6-1 and TRBJ1-5, with no clear D. This CDR3 is 13 amino acids long. Germline V gene data show CDR1 as MNHNS and CDR2 as SASEGT. CDR3 in amino acids: CASSEWEGQSQHF. DNA for the CDR3: TGTGCCAGCAGTGAATGGGAGGGTCAGTCCCAGCATTTT.

The chain recombines TRBV5-4 with TRBJ2-3; TRBD2 is a possible D gene (6 bases). CDR3 size: 14 residues. The V and J ends lost 2 bases and 2 bases respectively, with 9 bases between them. Germline V gene sequence: CDR1 SGHNT, CDR2 YYREEE (reference sequence). The CDR3 loop is CASSFGTFTDTQYF. The CDR3 DNA sequence: TGTGCCAGCAGCTTCGGGACTTTCACAGATACGCAGTATTTT.